This entry concerns a single TCR beta chain. Its antigen is undetermined. Treatment for every participant with HIV took place in the United States. The CDR3 sequence is 13 residues long. The V and J ends lost 0 bases and 8 bases respectively, with 9 bases between them. The germline V gene has CDR1 SGHRS and CDR2 YFSETQ. The sample is drawn from a study of long-term antiretroviral therapy in people with HIV. Study-wide results and caveats: Records did not include ART adherence, viral resistance or therapy changes.

The assay used was immunoSEQ (version v3.0), run at survey level. Measured with immunoSEQ multiplex PCR; TCRdb has only the in-frame clones, and not every one. The sample records 25,000 to 30,000 clones, 86% being singletons. This clonotype was obtained from a man aged 35-49 years with HIV. The chain carries TRBV5-1 and TRBJ2-1; D not resolved. Sample: unsorted PBMCs, taken about 2.6 years after starting antiretroviral therapy. The CDR3 coding sequence is TGCGCCAGCAGCTTGGCCTCAGTGTATGAGCAGTTCTTC. Encoded protein: CASSLASVYEQFF.